This is a list of T cell receptor beta chains from one sample in a study of OX40 agonist ivuxolimab in advanced cancers. The data were produced by immunoSEQ multiplex PCR, yet TCRdb's version contains in-frame clones alone and is incomplete. The repertoire includes roughly 69,000 clones, around 86% of them detected once, and 3.5% to 5% sits in the top ten. The sequencing here drew on CD4+ or CD8+ T cells sorted from blood, taken in a trial of the OX40 agonist ivuxolimab. Receptors originate from an adult with an advanced solid tumor such as melanoma, head and neck, liver or kidney cancer. CDR3s include the opening cysteine and the closing phenylalanine or tryptophan.

>TRBV30|TRBJ1-1
CAWSVWGGPRVNTEAFF
>TRBV18|TRBJ2-4
CASSPPGTSWINIQYF
>TRBV18|TRBJ1-2
CASADPGQGRAYGYTF
>TRBV2|TRBJ1-1
CASSEWATHSMNTEAFF
>TRBV7-9|TRBJ1-1
CASASGPNTEAFF
>TRBV19|TRBJ2-7
CASSIDLGVGGYEQYF
>TRBV28|TRBJ2-5
CASSGLAGGQETQYF
>TRBV19|TRBJ1-1
CASSAYLNTEAFF
>TRBV28|TRBJ1-2
CASASGTTNYGYTF
>TRBV28|TRBJ1-5
CASSLDSNQPQHF
>TRBV27|TRBJ2-7
CASSSAGLAYYEQYF
>TRBV5-4|TRBJ2-2
CASRLGGVDTGELFF
>TRBV12-5|TRBJ2-3
CASGRDSHTDTQYF
>TRBV30|TRBJ2-7
CAWTIGQVPRYEQYF
>TRBV2|TRBJ2-7
CASIALGQLTLSSYEQYF
>TRBV27|TRBJ2-7
CASSLSGLNGYEQYF
>TRBV25-1|TRBJ2-2
CASSEADGELFF
>TRBV5-1|TRBJ2-2
CASSFRTGTGELFF
>TRBV30|TRBJ1-1
CAWRGTGGITEAFF
>TRBV5-1|TRBJ2-7
CASSFMGDRAYEQYF
>TRBV5-4|TRBJ2-5
CASSLKDQETQYF
>TRBV7-3|TRBJ2-1
CASSPQPQGWNEQFF